Each of the 19 T cell receptor beta chains below was sequenced from the same sample in a study of human T cells and chemical hapten exposure. TCRdb re-called the RACE reads through MiXCR, storing one row per CDR3 protein. The sample records 250,000 or so distinct CDR3 sequences, roughly 8% being singletons. The time point here: pre-sensitization, week 0. Sample treatment: therapeutic diphenylcyclopropenone sensitization with weekly scalp DPC. Material: whole blood, obtained in connection with sensitization to the hapten diphenylcyclopropenone (DPC). Every receptor here comes from a man younger than 35 with alopecia areata. Some clones in this sample may be carry-over from other donors' samples.

The J gene is TRBJ2-7, the V gene TRBV18; no firm D call. CDR1 and CDR2 (germline): KGHSH, LQKENI. This CDR3 region has 14 residues. Trimming removed 6 bases from V and 3 bases from J, with 15 bases in between. This chain's CDR3 is CASSRKDDHYEQYF. The CDR3, as DNA: TGTGCCAGCTCGAGGAAAGACGACCACTACGAGCAGTACTTC.

This clonotype was picked up many times. The chain has TRBV27 and TRBJ2-1, with a tentative D call TRBD2 (6 bases). V shed 6 bases and J shed 0 bases, with 12 bases lying between them. In germline, CDR1 is MNHEY, CDR2 SMNVEV (reference sequence). The CDR3 extends over 15 amino acids. CDR3: CASRHHGGSYNEQFF. As DNA, the CDR3 is TGTGCCAGCAGACACCACGGGGGCTCCTACAATGAGCAGTTCTTC.

The chain combines TRBV28 with TRBJ2-2; TRBD2 matches 8 bases. This CDR3 spans 16 amino acids. Trimming removed 2 bases from V and 2 bases from J; junction bases left unmatched: 4. CDR1 and CDR2 from the germline V gene are MDHEN and SYDVKM. For the CDR3, the DNA is TGTGCCAGCAGTTTAACCGGGACTAGTAACACCGGGGAGCTGTTTTTT. Its protein product is CASSLTGTSNTGELFF.

This clonotype was seen only a few times. This sequence joins TRBV7-8 and TRBJ2-1; 9 nucleotides agree with TRBD1. The CDR3 extends over 14 amino acids. V lost 5 bases and J lost 8; bases outside the gene matches: 7. Germline CDR1 is SGHVS and CDR2 is FQNEAQ. CDR3 DNA sequence: TGTGCCAGCAGCCGGGACAGGGCCGTCGATGAGCAGTTCTTC. Protein: CASSRDRAVDEQFF.

This sequence joins TRBV6-2 or TRBV6-3 and TRBJ2-1, with a weak D call TRBD1 (5 bases). CDR1 MNHEY and CDR2 SVGEGT come from the germline V gene. V lost 2 bases, J lost 1 base, and 18 bases lay in between. The CDR3 runs 18 residues. The CDR3 DNA is TGTGCCAGCAGTTACCCTCTCGACAGAACTATATCCTACAATGAGCAGTTCTTC. It specifies CASSYPLDRTISYNEQFF.

This clonotype was seen more than once but under ten times. The chain is built from TRBV5-1 and TRBJ1-1; D call uncertain. Germline V gene lookup returns CDR1 SGHRS and CDR2 YFSETQ. The CDR3 has 15 residues. V lost 0 bases, J lost 7 bases, and 16 bases lay in between. CDR3 amino acids: CASSLESGWTYEAFF. Here the CDR3 DNA reads TGCGCCAGCAGCTTGGAGTCCGGCTGGACCTATGAAGCTTTCTTT.

This clonotype was picked up a small number of times. V usage is TRBV12-3 or TRBV12-4 and J usage is TRBJ2-1; D not resolved. Trimming pared 6 bases from V and 5 bases from J, leaving 5 bases between. The CDR3 length is 11 residues. CDR3 DNA: TGTGCCAGCAGGGAACACAATGAGCAGTTCTTC. Translation gives CASREHNEQFF.

This rearrangement joins TRBV7-2 to TRBJ2-7, with 7 bases lining up with TRBD1. The trim removed 4 bases at V and 6 bases at J, leaving 12 bases unmatched. The CDR3 is 15 residues long. Germline V gives CDR1 SGHTA, CDR2 FQGNSA. The CDR3 loop reads CASSSPTDRVGEQYF. CDR3 bases: TGTGCCAGCAGCTCCCCAACCGACAGGGTAGGCGAGCAGTACTTC.

This clonotype was counted a few times. The chain uses TRBV6-1 and TRBJ1-3; the D is unclear. Germline V CDR1 and CDR2: MNHNS, SASEGT. V was clipped by 4 bases and J by 0 bases, with 13 bases between them. The CDR3 extends over 16 amino acids. The DNA of the CDR3 is TGTGCCAGCAGTGTACTAACCAGAAACTCTGGAAACACCATATATTTT. Its protein product is CASSVLTRNSGNTIYF.

A few counts support this clonotype. The CDR3 DNA reads as TGCGCCAGCAGCCAAGATCCCGCCTCGGCCTATCAGCCCCAGCATTTT. It encodes CASSQDPASAYQPQHF. The chain recombines TRBV4-1 with TRBJ1-5, with unresolved D. Trimming removed 0 bases at V and 5 bases at J, with 14 bases between. Germline V lookup: CDR1 MGHRA, CDR2 YSYEKL. The CDR3 length is 16 residues.

This clonotype has a handful of counts. The chain has TRBV28 and TRBJ2-3, with TRBD2 matching 9 bases. V lost 10 bases, J lost 2 bases, and 7 bases stayed unmatched. The CDR3 length is 14 residues. The V gene's germline CDR1 is MDHEN and CDR2 SYDVKM. The CDR3 nucleotides read TGTGCCACCATCCTAGCGGGGAACACAGATACGCAGTATTTT. Encoded protein: CATILAGNTDTQYF.

This clonotype was observed a few times. V and J are TRBV5-1 and TRBJ1-6, with D possibly being TRBD1 (5 bases). Per the germline V gene, CDR1 is SGHRS and CDR2 is YFSETQ. Trimming shortened V by 3 bases and J by 0 bases, and 13 bases separated the two germline ends. The CDR3 has 17 amino acids. The DNA for the CDR3 is TGCGCCAGCAGCTCTGGGACGGGGAGCTCCTATAATTCACCCCTCCACTTT. Translated, it gives CASSSGTGSSYNSPLHF.

At least ten counts were recorded for this clonotype. This chain links TRBV12-3 or TRBV12-4 with TRBJ1-4, with D possibly matching TRBD1 (5 bases). Trimming removed 6 bases at V and 7 bases at J, with 15 bases between. This CDR3 contains 14 residues. This chain's CDR3 is CASSRDGAREKLFF. The DNA for the CDR3 is TGTGCCAGCAGCCGGGACGGCGCTCGTGAAAAACTGTTTTTT.

The genes are TRBV7-2 and TRBJ1-2; 7 bases align to TRBD1. This CDR3 is 14 amino acids long. V shed 5 bases, J shed 3 bases, and the junction held 6 bases outside the gene matches. The germline V gene encodes CDR1 SGHTA and CDR2 FQGNSA. CDR3: CASSLQGDYYGYTF. Here the CDR3 DNA reads TGTGCCAGCAGCCTGCAGGGGGATTACTATGGCTACACCTTC.

This clonotype occurred a few times. The chain employs TRBV6-2 or TRBV6-3 and TRBJ1-4, with D maybe TRBD1 (5 bases). The V and J ends lost 9 bases and 8 bases respectively, with 19 bases between them. Germline CDR1 and CDR2: MNHEY and SVGEGT. The CDR3 consists of 14 residues. CDR3 residues: CASSGHRFEEKLFF. In nucleotides, the CDR3 is TGTGCCAGTTCCGGACATCGGTTCGAAGAAAAACTGTTTTTT.

The rearrangement joins TRBV5-1 to TRBJ1-4; no definite D call. V lost 4 bases and J lost 8, with 15 bases in between. The CDR3 covers 14 residues. CDR1 and CDR2 (germline): SGHRS, YFSETQ. DNA of the CDR3: TGCGCCAGCAGCCCTACCGGACCAGGAGAAAAACTGTTTTTT. It translates to CASSPTGPGEKLFF.

The CDR3 region has the DNA TGTGCCAGCAGCTCATTCGGCGGGGGAATCAGCGAGCAGTACGTC. Residues: CASSSFGGGISEQYV. The chain employs TRBV7-8 and TRBJ2-7; 7 bases agree with TRBD2. This CDR3 is built from 15 residues. Germline values: CDR1 SGHVS, CDR2 FQNEAQ. V lost 4 bases to trimming and J lost 6 bases; unmatched junction nucleotides: 12.

V and J are TRBV27 and TRBJ1-1, with D unclear. Trimming took off 6 bases at V and 1 base at J, with 9 bases between the two ends. This CDR3 comprises 13 residues. In germline, CDR1 is MNHEY, CDR2 SMNVEV (reference sequence). CDR3 region: CASSPLWNTEAFF. The CDR3 coding sequence is TGTGCCAGCAGCCCCTTGTGGAACACTGAAGCTTTCTTT.

V gene TRBV6-5 combines with J gene TRBJ2-2; 8 bases fit TRBD1. V lost 6 bases and J lost 4; bases outside the gene matches: 10. Germline CDR1 and CDR2: MNHEY and SVGAGI. The CDR3 consists of 16 residues. The chain's CDR3 is CASSLRTGKGTGELFF. CDR3 nucleotide sequence: TGTGCCAGCAGCCTACGGACAGGGAAGGGCACCGGGGAGCTGTTTTTT.